This T cell receptor (beta chain) was observed in a study of T cells in Graves' hyperthyroidism and ophthalmopathy. The CDR3 regions of TCR beta were amplified from RNA transcripts. HTBI primers were the set used in a first-round RT-PCR of the TCR CDR3. TCRdb independently ran MiXCR on the multiplex PCR reads; one entry per CDR3 protein. The profile shows a few hundred thousand distinct CDR3 sequences, roughly 15% of them singletons. This clonotype occurred many times. The sample comprised blood. This clonotype was sampled from a woman in her forties or fifties with Graves' hyperthyroidism that later progressed to Graves' ophthalmopathy.

Written as DNA, the CDR3 is TGTGCCTGGAGTGTAACAGGGATCAGGTCTGAAGCTTTCTTT. It translates to CAWSVTGIRSEAFF. The V call is TRBV30, the J call TRBJ1-1; D is possibly TRBD1 (6 bases). The CDR3 extends over 14 amino acids. The V gene lost 0 bases and the J gene lost 6 bases, with 14 bases spanning the gap. CDR1 and CDR2 from the germline V gene are GTSNPN and SVGIG (reference sequence).